The text below deals with one T cell receptor beta chain. This sample is part of a study of blood T cell repertoires in COVID-19. About the research overall: Researchers got acute and convalescent COVID-19 samples from the United States, Italy and Spain. PBMCs, B-cell-depleted T cells, or T cells provided the cDNA or gDNA that made up the material.

Germline V gene lookup returns CDR1 SGHNT and CDR2 YYREEE (reference sequence). Trimming removed 4 bases from V and 4 bases from J; junction bases left unmatched: 3. This CDR3 comprises 14 residues. Per the study methods: The assay estimated nucleated cells by amplifying reference gene primers. Only in-frame clones appear in the TCRdb table, and some are missing; sequencing was by immunoSEQ multiplex PCR. V, J and clone size were drawn from that table, and D and trimming were deduced from the DNA. This table has fewer than 25,000 clones, 75% to 90% appearing once. The source is a human donor with active COVID-19. The donor label of this sample is uncertain. The chain uses TRBV5-4 and TRBJ1-5; 9 bases align to TRBD1. Material: peripheral blood. For the CDR3, the DNA is TGTGCCAGCAGCACCGGGACAGGGAATCAGCCCCAGCATTTT. Translation gives CASSTGTGNQPQHF.